Listed below are T cell receptor beta chains from one sample, sequenced in a study of shared T cell receptors in the human thymus. Here immunoSEQ multiplex PCR was the method, and the copy in TCRdb shows in-frame clones only, minus some. The sample shows roughly 550,000 clones, approximately 80% of them seen only once. This sample also appeared in a second study, on human thymus T cells.

The specimen was thymocytes. The receptor source for this set is a boy under three years old with a congenital heart defect. Each CDR3 is given with its conserved first and last residue. D genes are given only for firm matches. Size values are once, few and many counts, or a class for expanded clones, and some rows have none.

>TRBD2|TRBJ2-7|-|TRBV9
TGTGCCAGCAGCGGAGAGGGCAGCGGGAGGTTCTACGAGCAGTACTTC
CASSGEGSGRFYEQYF
>-|TRBJ1-2|once|TRBV7-9
TGTGCCAGCACCGGGGAGGTCGGAAACTATGGCTACACCTTC
CASTGEVGNYGYTF
>-|TRBJ2-7|-|TRBV2
TGTGCCAGCAGTGAAAATCTAGCGAGAGGAGGCCCCTACGAGCAGTACTTC
CASSENLARGGPYEQYF
>TRBD2|TRBJ2-4|-|TRBV5-4
TGTGCCAGCAGCCTAAGTTCTAGCGGGGGAGGACTAGCCAAAAACATTCAGTACTTC
CASSLSSSGGGLAKNIQYF
>TRBD2|TRBJ2-2|-|TRBV5-6
TGTGCCAGCAGCCTCAGCCCCCAGCGGGAGATTTCCGGGGAGCTGTTTTTT
CASSLSPQREISGELFF
>-|TRBJ1-2|-|TRBV2
TGTGCCAGCAGTGAATTGTTTAGGACGGGGAGTGGAGCTAACTATGGCTACACCTTC
CASSELFRTGSGANYGYTF
>-|TRBJ1-2|-|TRBV6-5
TGTGCCAGCAGCCTCGCGGTATCGAATGCTGGCTACACCTTC
CASSLAVSNAGYTF
>TRBD2|TRBJ2-1|-|TRBV6-1
TGTGCCAGCAGGAGGACTAGCGGGAAGGTTGAGCAGTTCTTC
CASRRTSGKVEQFF
>-|TRBJ2-5|few|TRBV4-2
TGTGCCAGCAGCCAAGATCTTATGGAGACCCAGTACTTC
CASSQDLMETQYF
>-|TRBJ1-4|-|TRBV27
TGTGCCAGCAGTCCAACAGGGATGTATGAAAAACTGTTTTTT
CASSPTGMYEKLFF
>-|TRBJ2-3|-|TRBV7-4
TGTGCCAGCAGCGGGGGGTCGGAGGGCACAGATACGCAGTATTTT
CASSGGSEGTDTQYF
>-|TRBJ2-7|-|TRBV25-1
TGTGCCAGCAGTGACCCCCGCTGGCCCCACGAGCAGTACTTC
CASSDPRWPHEQYF
>TRBD1|TRBJ1-1|few|TRBV19
TGTGCCAGTAGCCCTCGGGACAGGGCCAAAGCTTTCTTT
CASSPRDRAKAFF
>-|TRBJ1-5|-|TRBV15
TGTGCCACCAGACCGACTACGGGGGGACATAATCAGCCCCAGCATTTT
CATRPTTGGHNQPQHF
>-|TRBJ2-3|-|TRBV29-1
TGCAGCGTTGGTTCCCTGAAGGAGAGCACAGATACGCAGTATTTT
CSVGSLKESTDTQYF
>TRBD1|TRBJ1-1|once|TRBV5-6
TGTGCCAGCAGCTACCCGGGACAGGAGAATGAAGCTTTCTTT
CASSYPGQENEAFF
>-|TRBJ1-1|-|TRBV14
TGTGCCAGCAGCCAAGATGATTGGAGGGCTGAAGCTTTCTTT
CASSQDDWRAEAFF
>TRBD2|TRBJ2-1|once|TRBV11-3
TGTGCCAGCAGTGTCCTAGCGGGCAGCAATGAGCAGTTCTTC
CASSVLAGSNEQFF
>TRBD2|TRBJ2-7|-|TRBV27
TGTGCCAGCAGTTTAGACCCTGCGATAGCGGGAGTTCCCTACGAGCAGTACTTC
CASSLDPAIAGVPYEQYF